The 18 T cell receptor beta chains in this list originate from one sample, sequenced in a study of blood T cell repertoires in COVID-19. Only in-frame clones appear in the TCRdb table, and some are missing; sequencing was by immunoSEQ multiplex PCR. This sample has 130,000 to 150,000 clones; 84% occur once, and the top ten carry less than 6%. Sequencing was done on a sample of PBMCs or T cells enriched from blood (not recorded which). Receptors were obtained from a woman in her forties or fifties who had been exposed to COVID-19.

Here the CDR3 reads CASSELPGGGETQYF. For the CDR3, the DNA is TGTGCCAGCAGCGAGCTACCAGGGGGCGGGGAGACCCAGTACTTC. The chain employs TRBV9 and TRBJ2-5, with 8 positions matching TRBD1. The CDR3 spans 15 residues. V was clipped by 3 bases and J by 5 bases; unmatched bases: 9. Germline CDR1 and CDR2: SGDLS and YYNGEE. The full variable domain, its missing parts supplied by reference TRBV9 and TRBJ2-5, is DSGVTQTPKHLITATGQRVTLRCSPRSGDLSVYWYQQSLDQGLQFLIQYYNGEERAKGNILERFSAQQFPDLHSELNLSSLELGDSALYFCASSELPGGGETQYFGPGTRLLVL.

J is TRBJ2-6 and V is TRBV5-8, with TRBD2 as a possible D gene (6 bases). Deletions cut 3 bases from V and 4 bases from J, with 14 bases between. The CDR3 has 16 residues. The germline CDR1 and CDR2 sequences are SGHTS and YDEGEE. CDR3 sequence (DNA): TGTGCCAGCAGCTCCATCGGAGGGATAGGGGCCAACGTCCTGACTTTC. It translates to CASSSIGGIGANVLTF.

The J gene is TRBJ1-5, the V gene TRBV19; TRBD1 matches 8 bases. After removal of 8 bases from V and 4 bases from J, the junction contained 7 bases not matched to a gene. Germline V lookup: CDR1 LNHDA, CDR2 SQIVND (reference sequence). The CDR3 runs to 14 residues. The DNA for the CDR3 is TGTGCCAGTTCGGACAGGGCCGTAAATCAGCCCCAGCATTTT. Protein product: CASSDRAVNQPQHF.

CDR3 sequence: CAISEYYADPQYF. In nucleotides, the CDR3 is TGTGCCATCAGTGAGTACTACGCGGATCCTCAGTACTTC. The V and J genes are TRBV10-3 and TRBJ2-7; no definite D call. This CDR3 has 13 residues. Deletions cut 1 base from V and 10 bases from J, with 14 bases between. The germline V gene encodes CDR1 ENHRY and CDR2 SYGVKD.

The chain joins TRBV21-1 to TRBJ2-7; TRBD2 is the table's D call, not checked against the DNA. TRBV21-1 is shown as a pseudogene. The CDR3 contains 19 residues. The CDR3 DNA is TGTGCCAGCAGCCCCGGCGGCAGGGGAGGGGGGGCTCCATCCTGCGAGCAGTACTTC. Amino acids: CASSPGGRGGGAPSCEQYF.

The chain couples TRBV6-2 or TRBV6-3 to TRBJ1-1; D might be TRBD1 (5 bases). Germline V gene data show CDR1 as MNHEY and CDR2 as SVGEGT. V lost 3 bases to trimming and J lost 5 bases, with 19 bases between them. CDR3 size: 16 residues. The CDR3 coding sequence is TGTGCCAGCAGTTATGGTAGCAGGGTATCAAGTACTGAAGCTTTCTTT. Translated, it gives CASSYGSRVSSTEAFF.

The chain recombines TRBV11-3 with TRBJ2-1; TRBD2 is a possible D gene (6 bases). V dropped 2 bases and J dropped 11 bases, with 16 bases sitting between them. The CDR3 spans 14 residues. Germline V lookup: CDR1 SGHNT, CDR2 YENEEA. CDR3 bases: TGTGCCAGCAGCTTAAATCCCGTGGGCGGGAAGCAGTTCTTC. Translation gives CASSLNPVGGKQFF. The full variable domain, in which reference TRBV11-3 and TRBJ2-1 provide the parts outside the CDR3, is EAGVVQSPRYKIIEKKQPVAFWCNPISGHNTLYWYLQNLGQGPELLIRYENEEAVDDSQLPKDRFSAERLKGVDSTLKIQPAELGDSAVYLCASSLNPVGGKQFFGPGTRLTVL.

This CDR3 is CASSITVNTEAFF. In DNA, the CDR3 is TGTGCCAGTAGTATAACAGTGAACACTGAAGCTTTCTTT. The V and J genes are TRBV19 and TRBJ1-1; unclear D gene. The CDR3 sequence is 13 residues long. Trimming left V 2 bases short and J 0 bases short, with 4 bases between. Germline V gene sequence: CDR1 LNHDA, CDR2 SQIVND (reference sequence).

The rearrangement uses TRBV6-1 and TRBJ1-4; a weak D match, TRBD1 (5 bases). CDR1 is MNHNS, CDR2 SASEGT, per germline. The CDR3 runs to 15 residues. Trimming removed 2 bases from V and 6 bases from J, with 13 bases in between. In DNA, the CDR3 is TGTGCCAGCAGTGAACCTCGGGGGATTGATGAAAAACTGTTTTTT. This sequence encodes CASSEPRGIDEKLFF.

The rearrangement joins TRBV9 to TRBJ2-2; D may be TRBD2 (5 bases). Germline V lookup: CDR1 SGDLS, CDR2 YYNGEE. The CDR3 is made up of 14 amino acids. V dropped 4 bases and J dropped 7 bases, with 14 bases sitting between them. The CDR3 is CASSLLSRGGELFF. Here the CDR3 DNA reads TGTGCCAGCAGCCTCCTGAGTCGGGGCGGGGAGCTGTTTTTT.

This sequence joins TRBV7-9 and TRBJ2-7; a weak D match, TRBD2 (5 bases). Germline V gene data show CDR1 as SEHNR and CDR2 as FQNEAQ (reference sequence). The CDR3 extends over 11 amino acids. Trimming shortened V by 10 bases and J by 6 bases, and 13 bases separated the two germline ends. The CDR3 here is CATNAEGEQYF. The CDR3 nucleotides are TGTGCCACCAACGCAGAGGGCGAGCAGTACTTC.

The chain carries TRBV14 and TRBJ1-2, with D hard to call. Germline V gene sequence: CDR1 SGHDN, CDR2 FVKESK. The CDR3 extends over 15 amino acids. With 4 bases removed from V and 5 bases from J, the gap between germline ends came to 17 bases. CDR3 coding DNA: TGTGCCAGCAGCCCCCTAAGTACAGTAAAGTATGGCTACACCTTC. This translates into CASSPLSTVKYGYTF.

The chain is built from TRBV21-1 and TRBJ2-6; no check of the table's D call, TRBD2, against the DNA was made. TRBV21-1 is a listed pseudogene. There are 19 residues in the CDR3. The CDR3 DNA reads as TGTGCCAGCAGCAAAGATACGAGGGTCTCTTACTCTGGGGCCAACGTCCTGACTTTC. This sequence encodes CASSKDTRVSYSGANVLTF.

This clone was detected many times. The V gene is TRBV19, the J gene TRBJ2-3; 8 positions agree with TRBD1. Germline V lookup: CDR1 LNHDA, CDR2 SQIVND (reference sequence). V was clipped by 4 bases and J by 2 bases; unmatched bases: 8. The CDR3 consists of 16 residues. Here the CDR3 DNA reads TGTGCCAGTAGTACTTCCGGACAGGGACTCACAGATACGCAGTATTTT. Translating gives CASSTSGQGLTDTQYF.

Concerning this clone: Other DNA sequences in the same sample also yield this CDR3. The chain couples TRBV5-1 to TRBJ2-7, with 10 bases fitting TRBD1. The length of the CDR3 is 14 residues. CDR1 and CDR2 from the germline V gene are SGHRS and YFSETQ. V dropped 5 bases and J dropped 6; count of bases not matched to a gene: 8. Here the CDR3 reads CASRTGGASGEQYF. CDR3 bases: TGCGCCAGCAGGACAGGGGGCGCGAGTGGCGAGCAGTACTTC.

V gene TRBV3-1 (or the pseudogene TRBV3-2) combines with J gene TRBJ2-7, with 10 positions matching TRBD2. The length of the CDR3 is 16 residues. The germline CDR1 and CDR2 sequences are LGHDT and YNNKEL (reference sequence). J lost 2 bases, V lost 6 bases, and 10 bases had no gene match. The CDR3: CASRNGASGSPYEQYF. CDR3 coding DNA: TGTGCCAGCAGAAATGGGGCTAGCGGGAGCCCCTACGAGCAGTACTTC.

The V call is TRBV19, the J call TRBJ2-5; D may be TRBD2 (6 bases). CDR1 and CDR2 (germline): LNHDA, SQIVND (reference sequence). V gave up 6 bases and J gave up 5 bases, with 13 bases separating them. This CDR3 region has 13 residues. The CDR3 sequence is CASSPLRGETQYF. The DNA for the CDR3 is TGTGCCAGTAGCCCCCTCCGGGGGGAGACCCAGTACTTC.

The genes are TRBV18 and TRBJ2-7; 14 bases match TRBD2. V trimming: 3 bases; J trimming: 2 bases; junction bases outside the gene matches: 3. This CDR3 is built from 16 residues. The germline CDR1 and CDR2 sequences are KGHSH and LQKENI. For the CDR3, the DNA is TGTGCCAGCTCACCTACGACTAGCGGGAGGGCCTACGAGCAGTACTTC. Its protein is CASSPTTSGRAYEQYF.